Below are 23 T cell receptor beta chains sequenced from a single sample in a study of untreated major depressive disorder. The study's findings and limits: TRBV05-01 (Vbeta 5.1) usage was higher in CD4+ T cells of depressed patients than controls.

Their target antigens are unknown. Sequencing used immunoSEQ multiplex PCR; TCRdb keeps in-frame clones, though not all of them. The sample records 17,000 or so clones, about 92% being singletons. Sequenced material: CD4+ T cells from PBMCs. The origin of the receptors is a woman aged 40 to 50 with major depressive disorder.

The count of this clone is one. Here the CDR3 reads CASSLVQGSYEQYF. The CDR3 DNA is TGCGCCAGCAGCTTGGTTCAGGGAAGCTACGAGCAGTACTTC. This sequence joins TRBV5-1 and TRBJ2-7; a possible D gene is TRBD1 (5 bases). Germline V gene lookup returns CDR1 SGHRS and CDR2 YFSETQ. There are 14 residues in the CDR3. The V end was cut by 0 bases, the J end by 3 bases, with 10 bases between.

The V gene is TRBV6-5, the J gene TRBJ1-4; 9 bases are shared with TRBD1. V shed 6 bases, J shed 0 bases, and the junction held 2 bases outside the gene matches. Germline V gene lookup returns CDR1 MNHEY and CDR2 SVGAGI. The CDR3 length is 15 residues. For the CDR3, the DNA is TGTGCCAGCAGGACAGGGGGGACAACTAATGAAAAACTGTTTTTT. It specifies CASRTGGTTNEKLFF.

This sequence joins TRBV27 and TRBJ2-3; D is uncertain. This CDR3 is built from 14 residues. Trimming took 6 bases from V and 5 from J, leaving 15 bases between them. Germline V gives CDR1 MNHEY, CDR2 SMNVEV (reference sequence). As DNA, the CDR3 is TGTGCCAGCAGGACCCCAGTGAGTAAAGATACGCAGTATTTT. Its translation is CASRTPVSKDTQYF.

This chain links TRBV7-9 with TRBJ2-7; D is undetermined. V was pared by 2 bases and J by 0 bases, with 11 bases between. This CDR3 comprises 15 residues. CDR1 is SEHNR, CDR2 FQNEAQ, per germline (reference sequence). CDR3 coding DNA: TGTGCCAGCAGCTTAACCGGGCCCCCCTCCTACGAGCAGTACTTC. Encoded protein: CASSLTGPPSYEQYF.

The genes are TRBV18 and TRBJ2-1, with unresolved D. The CDR3 loop spans 11 amino acids. Germline lookup yields CDR1 KGHSH and CDR2 LQKENI. The V end lost 5 bases, the J end lost 3 bases, and 2 bases lay between the germline ends. CDR3 loop: CASSDYNEQFF. The DNA of the CDR3 is TGTGCCAGCTCAGACTACAATGAGCAGTTCTTC.

The chain is built from TRBV4-1 and TRBJ2-1; D perhaps matches TRBD2 (6 bases). V shed 5 bases and J shed 0 bases, with 26 bases lying between them. The CDR3 runs 20 residues. The germline V gene has CDR1 MGHRA and CDR2 YSYEKL. DNA of the CDR3: TGCGCCAGCAGCTTAAGATTACTAGCTCCTAGAGAAAGCTCCTACAATGAGCAGTTCTTC. It yields the protein CASSLRLLAPRESSYNEQFF.

This clone has a single count. This chain joins TRBV28 and TRBJ2-1; no clear D gene. V dropped 5 bases and J dropped 8 bases, with 4 bases sitting between them. CDR3 length: 10 residues. Germline CDR1 MDHEN, CDR2 SYDVKM. The CDR3 DNA reads as TGTGCCAGCAGTGGATATGAGCAGTTCTTC. Its translation is CASSGYEQFF. Supplemented by reference TRBV28 and TRBJ2-1, the full variable domain reads DVKVTQSSRYLVKRTGEKVFLECVQDMDHENMFWYRQDPGLGLRLIYFSYDVKMKEKGDIPEGYSVSREKKERFSLILESASTNQTSMYLCASSGYEQFFGPGTRLTVL.

The chain joins TRBV30 to TRBJ1-6; 8 nucleotides align to TRBD1. Losses at the gene ends were 4 bases for V and 10 bases for J; bases not matched to a gene: 15. The V gene's germline CDR1 is GTSNPN and CDR2 SVGIG (reference sequence). The length of the CDR3 is 16 residues. The CDR3 region is CAWKNDRGWFASPLHF. The CDR3 nucleotides read TGTGCCTGGAAGAATGACAGGGGTTGGTTCGCGTCACCCCTCCACTTT.

In this sample, this clone turned up once. The V and J genes are TRBV6-6 and TRBJ2-4; D might be TRBD1 (6 bases). The CDR3 is 15 amino acids. The germline V gene encodes CDR1 MNHNY and CDR2 SVGAGI (reference sequence). Trimming pared 7 bases from V and 3 bases from J, leaving 16 bases between. The CDR3 bases are TGTGCCAGCACCTATGAACAGGGTAGCAAAAACATTCAGTACTTC. This encodes CASTYEQGSKNIQYF.

The chain carries TRBV25-1 and TRBJ1-1, with D unclear. V was cut by 4 bases and J by 5 bases, with 17 bases left in between. This CDR3 contains 15 residues. Per germline, CDR1 MGHDK and CDR2 SYGVNS. In DNA form, the CDR3 reads TGTGCCAGCAGTGGCCGGTCCTCTCAGGAAACTGAAGCTTTCTTT. Translated: CASSGRSSQETEAFF.

The chain is built from TRBV18 and TRBJ1-1, with no clear D. CDR1 is KGHSH, CDR2 LQKENI, per germline. This CDR3 region has 13 residues. The V end was cut by 2 bases, the J end by 0 bases, with 4 bases between. For the CDR3, the DNA is TGTGCCAGCTCACCAGGCGTGAACACTGAAGCTTTCTTT. It yields the protein CASSPGVNTEAFF.

This chain links TRBV28 with TRBJ2-1, with TRBD2 matching 13 bases. This CDR3 region has 18 residues. Per the germline V gene, CDR1 is MDHEN and CDR2 is SYDVKM. With 6 bases clipped from V and 0 bases from J, the junction kept 8 bases outside the gene matches. CDR3 nucleotides: TGTGCCAGCAGACTTAGGACTAGCGGGAGTGGCTCCTACAATGAGCAGTTCTTC. It is translated as CASRLRTSGSGSYNEQFF.

A single count supports this clone. The chain is built from TRBV9 and TRBJ2-3, with 9 bases fitting TRBD2. This CDR3 has 15 residues. Per the germline V gene, CDR1 is SGDLS and CDR2 is YYNGEE. Germline trimming cut 4 bases from V and 1 base from J; bases unmatched to any gene: 4. The CDR3 DNA reads as TGTGCCAGCAGCTTTAGCGGGAGAGGCACAGATACGCAGTATTTT. Translating gives CASSFSGRGTDTQYF.

The chain is built from TRBV2 and TRBJ2-2; D might be TRBD1 (5 bases). The germline V gene has CDR1 SNHLY and CDR2 FYNNEI. The V end lost 6 bases, the J end lost 6 bases, and 17 bases lay between the germline ends. This CDR3 spans 15 amino acids. The CDR3 sequence is CASRRDRAVAGELFF. As DNA, the CDR3 is TGTGCCAGCAGAAGAGACAGAGCTGTGGCCGGGGAGCTGTTTTTT.

This clone was seen more than once but under ten times. The V and J genes are TRBV7-8 and TRBJ1-4; no reliable D call. V was clipped by 3 bases and J by 8 bases, with 19 bases between them. CDR1 and CDR2 (germline): SGHVS, FQNEAQ. CDR3 length: 16 residues. The CDR3 sequence is CASSFFRWAAGEKLFF. The CDR3 DNA is TGTGCCAGCAGCTTTTTCCGGTGGGCTGCAGGAGAAAAACTGTTTTTT.

DNA of the CDR3: TGTGCCAGTAGTCAGGCGGGAGTTGCAGATACGCAGTATTTT. Encoded protein: CASSQAGVADTQYF. This rearrangement joins TRBV19 to TRBJ2-3; 7 nucleotides line up with TRBD2. The CDR3 sequence is 14 residues long. Germline V lookup: CDR1 LNHDA, CDR2 SQIVND (reference sequence). The trim removed 5 bases at V and 4 bases at J, leaving 6 bases unmatched.

The chain links TRBV7-2 to TRBJ2-3; no firm D call. The CDR3 length is 13 residues. CDR1 and CDR2 (germline): SGHTA, FQGNSA. The V end lost 6 bases, the J end lost 4 bases, and 11 bases lay between the germline ends. The DNA for the CDR3 is TGTGCCAGCAGTCCAAGTACCGCAGATACGCAGTATTTT. This gives the protein CASSPSTADTQYF.

This chain links TRBV15 with TRBJ1-2; no clear D. The CDR3 spans 13 residues. Germline assignment: CDR1 LNHNV and CDR2 YYDKDF (reference sequence). V dropped 1 base and J dropped 2 bases, with 5 bases sitting between them. CDR3 region: CATSRAQNYGYTF. The DNA for the CDR3 is TGTGCCACCAGCAGAGCACAGAACTATGGCTACACCTTC.

V is TRBV5-1 and J is TRBJ2-2; tentatively, D is TRBD1 (6 bases). CDR3 length: 15 amino acids. CDR1 SGHRS and CDR2 YFSETQ come from the germline V gene. Trimming shortened V by 1 base and J by 0 bases, and 7 bases separated the two germline ends. This CDR3 reads CASSLRTANTGELFF. DNA for the CDR3: TGCGCCAGCAGCTTGAGGACAGCGAACACCGGGGAGCTGTTTTTT.

This chain connects TRBV15 to TRBJ1-2; D is possibly TRBD1 (5 bases). The CDR3 is 12 residues long. Between the trimmed V and J ends, which lost 3 bases and 7 bases, there was a span of 9 bases. Germline V CDR1 and CDR2: LNHNV, YYDKDF (reference sequence). The CDR3 loop is CATSRDRGGYTF. The CDR3 DNA is TGTGCCACCAGCAGGGATAGGGGTGGCTACACCTTC. Based on the CDR3 plus reference TRBV15 and TRBJ1-2, the full variable domain is DAMVIQNPRYQVTQFGKPVTLSCSQTLNHNVMYWYQQKSSQAPKLLFHYYDKDFNNEADTPDNFQSRRPNTSFCFLDIRSPGLGDTAMYLCATSRDRGGYTFGSGTRLTVV.

This clone was detected once. The chain couples TRBV27 to TRBJ2-2; TRBD1 aligns across 8 bases. V dropped 0 bases and J dropped 2; count of bases not matched to a gene: 14. CDR3 length equals 20 residues. Germline V lookup: CDR1 MNHEY, CDR2 SMNVEV (reference sequence). The DNA for the CDR3 is TGTGCCAGCAGTTTATCGGTCCCAGGGGGCACCTATCTTAACACCGGGGAGCTGTTTTTT. Protein sequence: CASSLSVPGGTYLNTGELFF.

Written as DNA, the CDR3 is TGTGCCAGCCTCGGACCGGACACTGAAGCTTTCTTT. Protein product: CASLGPDTEAFF. The rearrangement uses TRBV5-4 and TRBJ1-1; no reliable D call. Germline V gives CDR1 SGHNT, CDR2 YYREEE (reference sequence). The V end lost 7 bases, the J end lost 3 bases, and 10 bases lay between the germline ends. The CDR3 has 12 residues.

This chain joins TRBV19 and TRBJ2-1; 7 nucleotides align to TRBD1. Germline V gene sequence: CDR1 LNHDA, CDR2 SQIVND (reference sequence). There are 14 residues in the CDR3. Trimming cost V 7 bases and J 7 bases; bases outside gene matches: 10. The CDR3 spells CASTTLDRENEQFF. The CDR3 DNA sequence: TGTGCCAGTACCACACTCGACAGGGAAAATGAGCAGTTCTTC.